This TCR beta chain was documented in a study of blood T cell repertoires in COVID-19 (dated by TCRdb to 2020 to 2022). As for the study more broadly: The collaborator samples originated in the United States, Italy and Spain and spanned the acute and convalescent phases of COVID-19. HLA class I and class II types, where available, came from metadata supplied by the sample provider rather than from assay-based typing. Sample metadata almost always included a de-identified subject ID, COVID-19 status, age in years and sex. The repertoires were released in a freely available public database intended as a resource for research on the immune response to SARS-CoV-2. The samples were drawn from the first 160 participants of the ongoing ImmuneRACE study and from 1,254 subjects provided by 6 global collaborators. The dataset comprised deeply sampled blood TCRbeta repertoires from subjects exposed to, actively infected with, or recovered from COVID-19. The prospective study material was composed of cDNA or gDNA derived from T cells, B-cell-depleted T cells, or PBMCs. The paper's findings and limits, for the study overall: The quantity of clinical and demographic metadata differed by source and by participant and was supplied without curation.

Unmatched junction bases come to 10, with V trimmed by 0 bases and J by 4 bases. The CDR3 starts with the cysteine, ends with the phenylalanine, and has 18 residues. Left in the record is the CDR3 DNA by itself, 54 bases read in frame from the first base. CDR1 and CDR2 were assigned from the germline V gene as LGHNA and YSLEER. TCRbeta CDR3 regions were amplified from genomic DNA using the immunoSEQ Assay, a bias-controlled multiplex PCR. The paper's data handling went like this. Nucleated cell counts per sample were estimated from amplification of reference gene primers within the assay. To quantify the absolute abundance of each unique TCRbeta CDR3 rearrangement, sequence reads were collapsed and filtered. For each sample, productive Simpson clonality was calculated by taking the square root of Simpson's diversity index across productive rearrangements. Entries here come from immuneACCESS through TCRdb and include only in-frame sequences with V and J called. Some clones fail to appear in such tables; in the studies checked, an unresolved V gene covers under half of the shortfall, and the cause of the remainder is unknown. Clonal size and the V and J genes are those of that table, whereas D and trimming came from the DNA. The sample profile shows 390,000 or so clones; 70% to 90% of them were found once. The biggest ten clones account for 3% of the sample.

One collaborating source in Seattle enrolled patients while the patients were actively infected and followed the patients over time throughout the course of disease. Each collaborating institution followed its own protocols to collect whole blood in K2EDTA tubes. Collaborator samples were shipped for TCRbeta analysis as frozen whole blood, isolated PBMCs, or DNA extracted from either sample type. To note about this clone: There is no known antigen for this receptor. No much larger clonotype is one base removed from it; base qualities were not supplied.

The sequenced sample was peripheral blood. The rearrangement combines TRBV4-3 with TRBJ1-5, with 9 central nucleotides matching TRBD1. This TCR was recovered from a woman aged 25 to 39 with COVID-19, enrolled during active disease. The CDR3 corresponds to CASSQDLYSGQGNQPQHF. The DNA reads TGCGCCAGCAGCCAAGATCTATATTCGGGACAGGGTAATCAGCCCCAGCATTTT.